This T cell receptor beta chain was identified during a study of blood T cells in healthy people across ages. Study summary: About one barcoded beta molecule was captured per two T cells (by template switching). Study observations and caveats: Bulk PBMC profiling left naive and antigen-experienced comparisons inconclusive. Higher naive T cell percentage went strongly together with higher TCR beta diversity. TCR beta diversity, measured per million T cells, fell in a roughly linear way with age.

Primers used in a second PCR of roughly 6 to 11 cycles were a sample-barcoded 5' primer and a J-beta primer mix. TCRdb recomputed calls from the 5' RACE reads with MiXCR, one row per CDR3 protein. This table holds hundreds of thousands of distinct CDR3 sequences, under 45% found once. This CDR3 comprises 15 residues. Germline CDR1 is LNHDA and CDR2 is SQIVND (reference sequence). Regarding this clonotype: The antigen remains unidentified. The junction shows a germline mismatch at one end, possibly a read error.

The sample comprised blood. The receptor comes from a man between 60 and 70 years old in good health. This rearrangement joins TRBV19 to TRBJ1-5; a weak D match, TRBD1 (6 bases). The CDR3 loop reads CASSVFGRGKQPQHF. CDR3 nucleotides: TGTGCCAGTAGTGTATTTGGCAGGGGCAAGCAGCCCCAGCATTTT.